What follows is one T cell receptor beta chain and its context. It lacks a known antigen. Per-base qualities were not stored, and no clone one base away is much larger. The immunoSEQ Assay, a bias-controlled multiplex PCR, was used to amplify TCRbeta CDR3 regions from genomic DNA. From the authors' description of their analysis: The number of nucleated cells in each sample was estimated from the amplification of reference gene primers within the assay. To quantify the absolute abundance of each unique TCRbeta CDR3 rearrangement, sequence reads were collapsed and filtered. For each sample, productive Simpson clonality was calculated as the square root of Simpson's diversity index over productive rearrangements. TCRdb retrieved this table from immuneACCESS and kept in-frame rearrangements only. Not all clones are present; in checked studies, unresolved V genes account for under half, and no reason is known for the remainder. The V and J calls and clone size are taken from that table; D and trimming were inferred from the DNA. This sample is represented by 150,000 or so clones; approximately 86% of them were singletons. 1% to 1.5% of the sample is held by the ten biggest clonotypes.

Including cysteine and phenylalanine, the CDR3 has 13 amino acids. The entry retains the CDR3 DNA only, 39 bases that are in frame from base 1. Relative to germline, V is 1 base shorter and J is 5 bases shorter, with 8 bases between their ends. CDR1 is given as SGHTA and CDR2 as FQGNSA, both from the germline V gene. This record belongs to a study of blood T cell repertoires in COVID-19 (dated by TCRdb to 2018 to 2020). Study-level background: Collaborator samples came from the United States, Italy and Spain and covered acute and convalescent phases of COVID-19. The prospective study material was composed of cDNA or gDNA derived from T cells, B-cell-depleted T cells, or PBMCs. Deeply sampled blood TCRbeta repertoires from subjects exposed to, actively infected with, or recovered from COVID-19 were included in the dataset. A freely available public database, intended as a resource for researchers studying the immune response to SARS-CoV-2, is where the repertoires were released. The samples were drawn from two sources: the first 160 participants of the ongoing ImmuneRACE study, and over 1,000 subjects contributed by 6 global collaborators. Nearly every sample came with metadata listing a de-identified subject ID, COVID-19 status, age in years and sex. HLA class I and class II types, where available, came from metadata supplied by the sample provider rather than from assay-based typing.

Summary of the overall study and its limitations: How much clinical and demographic metadata was included differed by source and by participant, and the metadata was provided uncurated.

Samples from volunteer blood donors who had recovered from COVID-19 were contributed by a second Seattle source. Whole blood was collected in K2EDTA tubes by collaborating institutions according to the institutions' own protocols. For TCRbeta analysis, collaborator samples were shipped as frozen whole blood, as isolated PBMCs, or as DNA extracted from either sample type. The chain joins TRBV7-2 to TRBJ2-5, with an unclear D gene assignment. Material: peripheral blood. The clonotype was recovered from a man aged 55-75 years who had recovered from COVID-19. The DNA sequence is TGTGCCAGCAGCTTAGTTCCTGAGGAGACCCAGTACTTC. It encodes CASSLVPEETQYF.